These 30 T cell receptor beta chains were sequenced from one sample in a study of T cell changes during pregnancy in multiple sclerosis (dated by TCRdb to 2018 to 2020). Libraries were constructed by the immunoSEQ multiplex PCR assay. TCRdb carries this immuneACCESS record with in-frame sequences only. Its versions omit some clonotypes, under half of them owing to an unresolved V gene in the studies checked, with the rest unexplained. Across this sample there are just under 100,000 clones, with around 93% seen only once. The ten largest clonotypes hold roughly 0.95% of the sample. The sequencing used peripheral blood, collected after pregnancy. Receptor source: a female donor with multiple sclerosis, enrolled in a pregnancy study.

The genes are TRBV28 and TRBJ1-2, with D tentatively TRBD1 (5 bases). V was clipped by 6 bases and J by 7 bases, with 18 bases between them. CDR3 length: 14 amino acids. In germline, CDR1 is MDHEN, CDR2 SYDVKM. The CDR3 bases are TGTGCCAGCAGATTTATCGGGACTGTCAGTGGCTACACCTTC. Translating it yields CASRFIGTVSGYTF.

The rearrangement uses TRBV4-3 and TRBJ2-3, with 8 positions matching TRBD2. Trimming cost V 1 base and J 6 bases; bases outside gene matches: 9. CDR1 is LGHNA, CDR2 YSLEER, per germline. The CDR3 contains 16 residues. CDR3 nucleotides: TGCGCCAGCAGCCAAGGGAATCTAGCGGGCTCGGATACGCAGTATTTT. Encoded protein: CASSQGNLAGSDTQYF.

The V and J genes are TRBV6-5 and TRBJ2-1, with D maybe TRBD1 (5 bases). The germline CDR1 and CDR2 sequences are MNHEY and SVGAGI. Trimming stripped 5 bases from V and 3 bases from J, with 11 bases between. This CDR3 spans 14 amino acids. For the CDR3, the DNA is TGTGCCAGCAGTCCCCCCGACAGCTACAATGAGCAGTTCTTC. Residues: CASSPPDSYNEQFF.

The sample holds a few counts of this clone. The rearrangement links TRBV5-1 to TRBJ1-4, with 7 bases identical to TRBD1. Per the germline V gene, CDR1 is SGHRS and CDR2 is YFSETQ. J gave up 7 bases and V 5 bases, and 8 bases lay outside the gene matches. This CDR3 has 14 amino acids. Here the CDR3 reads CASRSDREGEKLFF. Written as DNA, the CDR3 is TGCGCCAGCAGAAGCGACAGGGAAGGTGAAAAACTGTTTTTT. Drawing the rest from reference TRBV5-1 and TRBJ1-4, the complete variable domain is KAGVTQTPRYLIKTRGQQVTLSCSPISGHRSVSWYQQTPGQGLQFLFEYFSETQRNKGNFPGRFSGRQFSNSRSEMNVSTLELGDSALYLCASRSDREGEKLFFGSGTQLSVL.

The V call is TRBV21-1, the J call TRBJ2-3; the table's D call, TRBD2, has no DNA check behind it. TRBV21-1 is annotated as a pseudogene. This CDR3 has 12 amino acids. The CDR3 DNA is TGTGCCAGTGACGGAGTCACAGATACGCAGTATTTT. It codes for CASDGVTDTQYF.

This clone was recorded once. The rearrangement uses TRBV23-1 and TRBJ2-4, with 8 bases matching TRBD1. TRBV23-1 carries the ORF label, with uncertain function. V was pared by 0 bases and J by 8 bases, with 3 bases of the junction left unmatched. This CDR3 comprises 14 residues. The CDR3 region has the DNA TGCGCCAGCAGTCAATCTGAGACAGGGGACATTCAGTACTTC. Its protein product is CASSQSETGDIQYF.

This clone appeared once. DNA of the CDR3: TGTGCCAGCAGCTTTGCCGGGACTCTTATCTCTGAAGCTTTCTTT. Translation: CASSFAGTLISEAFF. The V call is TRBV16, the J call TRBJ1-1, with D possibly matching TRBD1 (5 bases). The CDR3 is 15 residues long. From germline, CDR1 is KGHSY and CDR2 FQNENV. V dropped 5 bases and J dropped 6 bases, with 19 bases sitting between them.

The chain has TRBV5-1 and TRBJ2-7, with D unresolved. This CDR3 spans 11 amino acids. With 4 bases removed from V and 4 bases from J, the gap between germline ends came to 6 bases. The germline V gene encodes CDR1 SGHRS and CDR2 YFSETQ. The CDR3 region has the DNA TGCGCCAGCAGCGGCGGATACGAGCAGTACTTC. Encoded protein: CASSGGYEQYF.

CDR3 in amino acids: CASSSPPGLAGRNEQFF. The DNA for the CDR3 is TGTGCCAGCAGTTCCCCCCCGGGACTAGCGGGAAGGAATGAGCAGTTCTTC. V usage is TRBV28 and J usage is TRBJ2-1; 13 nucleotides agree with TRBD2. The CDR3 runs to 17 residues. J lost 7 bases, V lost 4 bases, and 10 bases had no gene match. The germline V gene encodes CDR1 MDHEN and CDR2 SYDVKM.

This clone is a singleton in its sample. The chain carries TRBV6-4 and TRBJ1-5; possibly TRBD1 for D (5 bases). This CDR3 spans 13 amino acids. From germline, CDR1 is MRHNA and CDR2 SNTAGT. Trimming took 6 bases from V and 6 from J, leaving 12 bases between them. CDR3 sequence (DNA): TGTGCCAGCAGCCCCCAAAGGGGTCAGCCCCAGCATTTT. Its translation is CASSPQRGQPQHF.

This chain joins TRBV2 and TRBJ2-7; 9 bases fit TRBD2. The CDR3 runs 15 residues. Germline lookup yields CDR1 SNHLY and CDR2 FYNNEI. With V trimmed by 8 bases and J by 3 bases, 11 bases remained unmatched. DNA of the CDR3: TGTGCCAGCCGCCAGGAGGGACTAGCCTTCTACGAGCAGTACTTC. Its protein is CASRQEGLAFYEQYF.

The chain couples TRBV10-3 to TRBJ2-7; 7 bases line up with TRBD1. J gave up 6 bases and V 6 bases, and 8 bases lay outside the gene matches. Germline V gene lookup returns CDR1 ENHRY and CDR2 SYGVKD. The CDR3 contains 13 residues. The CDR3 region is CAIRSQGNGEQYF. The CDR3 DNA is TGTGCCATCAGATCACAGGGGAACGGCGAGCAGTACTTC.

The rearrangement links TRBV28 to TRBJ1-2; D is perhaps TRBD1 (6 bases). Trimming took 6 bases from V and 5 from J, leaving 13 bases between them. Germline CDR1 reads MDHEN; CDR2 reads SYDVKM. The CDR3 has 13 residues. In nucleotides, the CDR3 is TGTGCCAGCAGCTTAGACAGGCCGTATGGCTACACCTTC. As protein: CASSLDRPYGYTF.

CDR3 residues: CASSLALAYEQYF. CDR3 DNA: TGTGCCAGCAGCTTAGCTCTAGCCTACGAGCAGTACTTC. The chain links TRBV7-9 to TRBJ2-7; D gene ambiguous. The germline gives CDR1 SEHNR, CDR2 FQNEAQ (reference sequence). Trimming left V 0 bases short and J 2 bases short, with 5 bases between. The CDR3 spans 13 residues.

The rearrangement links TRBV30 to TRBJ2-7, with D possibly matching TRBD1 (6 bases). This CDR3 region has 13 residues. Trimming left V 0 bases short and J 1 base short, with 7 bases between. Germline V gene lookup returns CDR1 GTSNPN and CDR2 SVGIG (reference sequence). CDR3 coding DNA: TGTGCCTGGAGTGTAGGGGGATCCTACGAGCAGTACTTC. It translates to CAWSVGGSYEQYF.

This CDR3 reads CASSLSGGGDTIYF. The CDR3 nucleotides are TGTGCCAGCAGCTTATCAGGGGGTGGTGACACCATATATTTT. The chain is built from TRBV7-2 and TRBJ1-3, with 7 bases lining up with TRBD1. This CDR3 is built from 14 residues. Trimming took 2 bases from V and 8 from J; bases not matched to a gene: 6. Germline CDR1 is SGHTA and CDR2 is FQGNSA.

The chain employs TRBV19 and TRBJ1-5, with 7 bases aligning to TRBD1. There are 15 residues in the CDR3. V gave up 8 bases and J gave up 6 bases; unmatched junction bases: 13. Germline CDR1 reads LNHDA; CDR2 reads SQIVND (reference sequence). The CDR3 DNA follows: TGTGCCAGTTGGACAGACAGGGTGGGCGGTCAGCCCCAGCATTTT. Its translation: CASWTDRVGGQPQHF.

The chain combines TRBV5-5 with TRBJ2-2, with a possible D match to TRBD2 (6 bases). The CDR3 has 12 amino acids. V dropped 4 bases and J dropped 6 bases, with 7 bases sitting between them. Per the germline V gene, CDR1 is SGHKS and CDR2 is YYEKEE (reference sequence). The CDR3 loop reads CASSPGAGELFF. CDR3 sequence (DNA): TGTGCCAGCAGCCCGGGGGCCGGGGAGCTGTTTTTT.

The gene calls are TRBV7-9 and TRBJ2-5; 10 bases are shared with TRBD1. Germline values: CDR1 SEHNR, CDR2 FQNEAQ (reference sequence). The CDR3 spans 16 residues. V shed 5 bases, J shed 4 bases, and the junction held 10 bases outside the gene matches. Written as DNA, the CDR3 is TGTGCCAGCAGCGGTGGGACAGGGGACGTCGTAGAGACCCAGTACTTC. This encodes CASSGGTGDVVETQYF.

V usage is TRBV5-1 and J usage is TRBJ1-4; D perhaps matches TRBD1 (5 bases). Trimming took 4 bases from V and 1 from J, leaving 8 bases between them. Per the germline V gene, CDR1 is SGHRS and CDR2 is YFSETQ. This CDR3 is 14 amino acids long. CDR3 bases: TGCGCCAGCAGCCCCGGGGGAACTAATGAAAAACTGTTTTTT. Translating it yields CASSPGGTNEKLFF.

This chain uses TRBV21-1 with TRBJ2-5; the D call TRBD1 from the table was never checked on the DNA. TRBV21-1 is a pseudogene. There are 19 residues in the CDR3. CDR3 in DNA: TGTGCCAGCAGCAAAACTACGCTAGGACAGGGGGTCTCCCAAGAGACCCAGTACTTC. It yields the protein CASSKTTLGQGVSQETQYF.

The chain is built from TRBV25-1 and TRBJ1-4, with D possibly being TRBD1 (6 bases). CDR1 and CDR2 from the germline V gene are MGHDK and SYGVNS. The V gene lost 5 bases and the J gene lost 8 bases, with 18 bases spanning the gap. The CDR3 is 15 amino acids. Written as DNA, the CDR3 is TGTGCCAGCAGTCCTCGGGACATGATACGCGAAAAACTGTTTTTT. Encoded protein: CASSPRDMIREKLFF.

This clone appeared a single time. J is TRBJ1-6 and V is TRBV19; possible D gene TRBD1, 6 bases. V lost 4 bases and J lost 10, with 11 bases in between. CDR1 and CDR2 from the germline V gene are LNHDA and SQIVND (reference sequence). This CDR3 is 13 amino acids long. Here the CDR3 reads CASSTTGGSPLHF. The CDR3 DNA is TGTGCCAGTAGTACGACAGGAGGATCACCCCTCCACTTT.

The V and J genes are TRBV19 and TRBJ1-1; possibly TRBD1 for D (5 bases). The CDR3 is 18 amino acids. Between the trimmed V and J ends, which lost 7 bases and 4 bases, there was a span of 28 bases. Germline values: CDR1 LNHDA, CDR2 SQIVND (reference sequence). CDR3 amino acids: CASNPGIRDLNRGTEAFF. The CDR3, as DNA: TGTGCCAGTAATCCGGGTATTAGGGACTTAAACCGCGGCACTGAAGCTTTCTTT.

V and J are TRBV5-4 and TRBJ2-3, with 7 bases identical to TRBD2. CDR1 and CDR2 (germline): SGHNT, YYREEE (reference sequence). CDR3 length: 17 residues. V lost 0 bases to trimming and J lost 6 bases; unmatched junction nucleotides: 13. CDR3 in amino acids: CASSLDIRAGEADTQYF. The DNA of the CDR3 is TGTGCCAGCAGCTTGGACATCAGGGCGGGAGAGGCGGATACGCAGTATTTT.

This chain links TRBV6-1 with TRBJ2-7; weak D call: TRBD1 (6 bases). The germline V and J ends were trimmed by 0 bases and 4 bases, with 13 bases remaining between them. Germline V gene lookup returns CDR1 MNHNS and CDR2 SASEGT. This CDR3 is 15 amino acids long. This CDR3 is CASSEAGTPSYEQYF. The CDR3 DNA is TGTGCCAGCAGTGAAGCCGGGACACCTTCTTACGAGCAGTACTTC.

This chain connects TRBV9 to TRBJ1-1; D is possibly TRBD1 (5 bases). The CDR3 length is 15 residues. Trimming shortened V by 0 bases and J by 1 base, and 10 bases separated the two germline ends. CDR1 SGDLS and CDR2 YYNGEE come from the germline V gene. The CDR3 region is CASSVARGGNTEAFF. The CDR3, as DNA: TGTGCCAGCAGCGTAGCGCGGGGGGGGAACACTGAAGCTTTCTTT.

The chain employs TRBV30 and TRBJ2-5; 8 positions match TRBD2. In germline, CDR1 is GTSNPN, CDR2 SVGIG (reference sequence). V gave up 5 bases and J gave up 1 base; unmatched junction bases: 6. This CDR3 is built from 14 residues. CDR3 in DNA: TGTGCCTGGGAACTCACTAGCGGCCAAGAGACCCAGTACTTC. Its translation: CAWELTSGQETQYF. Filled out from reference TRBV30 and TRBJ2-5, the complete variable domain reads SQTIHQWPATLVQPVGSPLSLECTVEGTSNPNLYWYRQAAGRGLQLLFYSVGIGQISSEVPQNLSASRPQDRQFILSSKKLLLSDSGFYLCAWELTSGQETQYFGPGTRLLVL.

The J gene is TRBJ1-2, the V gene TRBV5-4; TRBD1 is a possible D gene (6 bases). CDR3 length: 13 amino acids. The V gene lost 4 bases and the J gene lost 3 bases, with 10 bases spanning the gap. Germline CDR1 is SGHNT and CDR2 is YYREEE (reference sequence). The CDR3 coding sequence is TGTGCCAGCAGCCCTCGACAGGACTATGGCTACACCTTC. This encodes CASSPRQDYGYTF.

The chain uses TRBV30 and TRBJ2-7; D might be TRBD2 (6 bases). Germline assignment: CDR1 GTSNPN and CDR2 SVGIG (reference sequence). Trimming removed 3 bases at V and 2 bases at J, with 11 bases between. The CDR3 totals 13 residues. CDR3 sequence reads: CAWRGGRTYEQYF. DNA of the CDR3: TGTGCCTGGAGGGGGGGTAGAACCTACGAGCAGTACTTC.